Listed below are T cell receptor beta chains from one sample, sequenced in a study of CXCR4 blockade with PD-1 therapy in pancreatic cancer. Method: immunoSEQ multiplex PCR; TCRdb's copy keeps in-frame clones and lacks some. Among about 8,100 clones listed, roughly three fifths were seen once. Sample: tumor tissue. Source of these receptors: a human donor with pancreatic ductal adenocarcinoma. Both conserved end residues are part of each CDR3. D genes are given only for firm matches. Rows may omit the clone size; those that give it use once, few, many or a size class.

abundance: once
d_gene: .
v_gene: TRBV14
j_gene: TRBJ2-3
CDR3nt: TGTGCCAGCAGCCAAGGTTCAAATACGCAGTATTTT
CDR3aa: CASSQGSNTQYF

abundance: once
d_gene: .
v_gene: TRBV25-1
j_gene: TRBJ1-2
CDR3nt: TGTACCAGCAGCGGGGTCTTCTATGGCTACACCTTC
CDR3aa: CTSSGVFYGYTF

abundance: once
d_gene: .
v_gene: TRBV23-1
j_gene: TRBJ1-3
CDR3nt: TGCGCCAGCAGCCAAAGGACGATGAGCTCTGGAAACACCATATATTTT
CDR3aa: CASSQRTMSSGNTIYF

abundance: .
d_gene: TRBD2
v_gene: TRBV6-8
j_gene: TRBJ2-3
CDR3nt: TGTGCCAATGACCTAAATACCGGAATCAAAGCGGGAGGAGGGACAGATACGCAGTATTTT
CDR3aa: CANDLNTGIKAGGGTDTQYF

abundance: .
d_gene: TRBD2
v_gene: TRBV5-1
j_gene: TRBJ2-2
CDR3nt: TGCGCCAGCAGCTTGGAGGGACTAGCGGGAGCGGACACCGGGGAGCTGTTTTTT
CDR3aa: CASSLEGLAGADTGELFF

abundance: .
d_gene: .
v_gene: TRBV18
j_gene: TRBJ1-1
CDR3nt: TGTGCCAGCTCCCCGCGGAGGGGCGTAGGGAACACTGAAGCTTTCTTT
CDR3aa: CASSPRRGVGNTEAFF

abundance: few
d_gene: TRBD1
v_gene: TRBV6-8
j_gene: TRBJ2-1
CDR3nt: TGTGCCAGCAGTCGGATACCTACAGGGGGCAATGAGCAGTTCTTC
CDR3aa: CASSRIPTGGNEQFF

abundance: few
d_gene: .
v_gene: TRBV6-8
j_gene: TRBJ2-6
CDR3nt: TGTGCCAGCAGTGTAAGTTTCACTGGGGCCAACGTCCTGACTTTC
CDR3aa: CASSVSFTGANVLTF

abundance: .
d_gene: .
v_gene: TRBV19
j_gene: TRBJ1-2
CDR3nt: TGTGCCAGTACGGGCGTGGCGCAAGCTAACTATGGCTACACCTTC
CDR3aa: CASTGVAQANYGYTF

abundance: .
d_gene: .
v_gene: TRBV19
j_gene: TRBJ1-3
CDR3nt: TGTGCCAGCACGAGGGCTGGAAACACCATATATTTT
CDR3aa: CASTRAGNTIYF

abundance: .
d_gene: .
v_gene: TRBV9
j_gene: TRBJ2-1
CDR3nt: TGTACCAGCAGCCCCACAGGCCGTGCGGGGACCGATGAGCAGTTCTTC
CDR3aa: CTSSPTGRAGTDEQFF

abundance: .
d_gene: .
v_gene: TRBV28
j_gene: TRBJ2-1
CDR3nt: TGTGCCAGCAGTTTCAGTCACGGGGTTCTTTACAATGAGCAGTTCTTC
CDR3aa: CASSFSHGVLYNEQFF

abundance: .
d_gene: TRBD1
v_gene: TRBV6-8
j_gene: TRBJ2-7
CDR3nt: TGTGCCAGCAGTTACGCCGGGACAGGGGATTACGAGCAGTACTTC
CDR3aa: CASSYAGTGDYEQYF

abundance: few
d_gene: TRBD1
v_gene: TRBV6-7
j_gene: TRBJ2-3
CDR3nt: TGTGCCAGCAGTTCAGGACAGGGGGAAATAGATACGCAGTATTTT
CDR3aa: CASSSGQGEIDTQYF

abundance: once
d_gene: .
v_gene: TRBV10-3
j_gene: TRBJ1-5
CDR3nt: TGTGCCATCAGTGAGTCGGGACAGCCCCAGCATTTT
CDR3aa: CAISESGQPQHF

abundance: .
d_gene: .
v_gene: TRBV18
j_gene: TRBJ1-1
CDR3nt: TGTGCCAGCTCACCACGTACAGGGATGACTGAAGCTTTCTTT
CDR3aa: CASSPRTGMTEAFF

abundance: few
d_gene: .
v_gene: TRBV6-7
j_gene: TRBJ1-5
CDR3nt: TGTGCCAGCAGGCGAGACGACGGGCTCCGACAGCCCCAGCATTTT
CDR3aa: CASRRDDGLRQPQHF

abundance: .
d_gene: TRBD1
v_gene: TRBV19
j_gene: TRBJ2-3
CDR3nt: TGTGCCAGTAGTACCGGGACAGGGAGGTCAGATACACAGTATTTT
CDR3aa: CASSTGTGRSDTQYF

abundance: .
d_gene: .
v_gene: TRBV14
j_gene: TRBJ2-3
CDR3nt: TGTGCCAGCAGCCAAGCTGATTTTACGCAGTATTTT
CDR3aa: CASSQADFTQYF

abundance: .
d_gene: .
v_gene: TRBV18
j_gene: TRBJ2-1
CDR3nt: TGTGCCAGCTCACCCGGACCCTACAATGAGCAGTTCTTC
CDR3aa: CASSPGPYNEQFF

abundance: few
d_gene: .
v_gene: TRBV4-1
j_gene: TRBJ2-7
CDR3nt: TGCGCCAGCAGCCAAGAAACGGGACCACCTTTTTACGAGCAGTACTTC
CDR3aa: CASSQETGPPFYEQYF

abundance: .
d_gene: .
v_gene: TRBV19
j_gene: TRBJ1-4
CDR3nt: TGTGCCAGTAGTCCCCCGGGGAGGAATAATGAAAAACTGTTTTTT
CDR3aa: CASSPPGRNNEKLFF

abundance: .
d_gene: .
v_gene: TRBV6-4
j_gene: TRBJ1-2
CDR3nt: TGTGCCAGCAGATCCGGGACCGTCGTTCATGGCTACACCTTT
CDR3aa: CASRSGTVVHGYTF

abundance: .
d_gene: TRBD1
v_gene: TRBV28
j_gene: TRBJ1-1
CDR3nt: TGTGCCAGCCAAACAGGGGTACGCACTGAAGCTTTCTTT
CDR3aa: CASQTGVRTEAFF

abundance: .
d_gene: TRBD1
v_gene: TRBV5-1
j_gene: TRBJ2-2
CDR3nt: TGCGCCAGCAGCTTGCGACAGGGTACCGGGGAGCTGTTTTTT
CDR3aa: CASSLRQGTGELFF

abundance: .
d_gene: .
v_gene: TRBV30
j_gene: TRBJ1-2
CDR3nt: TGTGCCTGGAGACCGTCGGCTGTGTACCTCGGTGGCTACACCTTC
CDR3aa: CAWRPSAVYLGGYTF

abundance: .
d_gene: TRBD2
v_gene: TRBV11-3
j_gene: TRBJ2-5
CDR3nt: TGTGCCAGCAGCTTAGGCCATAGCGGGAGGGCCATTGAGACCCAGTACTTC
CDR3aa: CASSLGHSGRAIETQYF

abundance: .
d_gene: .
v_gene: TRBV10-2
j_gene: TRBJ2-2
CDR3nt: TGCGCCAGCAGTGAGATTCGACGGGGGACCGGGGAGCTGTTTTTT
CDR3aa: CASSEIRRGTGELFF

abundance: .
d_gene: .
v_gene: TRBV7-5
j_gene: TRBJ2-5
CDR3nt: TGTGCCAGCAGCTCCGTCTGGGGGAGCCAAGAGACCCAGTACTTC
CDR3aa: CASSSVWGSQETQYF

abundance: once
d_gene: .
v_gene: TRBV19
j_gene: TRBJ1-5
CDR3nt: TGTGCCAGTAGTCCGACAGTACACAATCAGCCCCAGCATTTT
CDR3aa: CASSPTVHNQPQHF

abundance: .
d_gene: TRBD2
v_gene: TRBV28
j_gene: TRBJ2-1
CDR3nt: TGTGCCAGCAGACCTTGGACTAGCGGGAGCAATGAGCAGTTCTTC
CDR3aa: CASRPWTSGSNEQFF

abundance: .
d_gene: .
v_gene: TRBV15
j_gene: TRBJ2-7
CDR3nt: TGTGCCACCAGCAGAGACCGACTCGACGCCGGCTACGAGCAGTACTTC
CDR3aa: CATSRDRLDAGYEQYF

abundance: .
d_gene: .
v_gene: TRBV10-2
j_gene: TRBJ2-7
CDR3nt: TGCGCCAGCAGTGAGGGGGGCCGGGGAGCCGAGCAGTACTTC
CDR3aa: CASSEGGRGAEQYF

abundance: .
d_gene: .
v_gene: TRBV28
j_gene: TRBJ2-7
CDR3nt: TGTGCCAGCAGTTTGAGGACCTCCGGTGGGTTCTCCTACGAGCAGTACTTC
CDR3aa: CASSLRTSGGFSYEQYF

abundance: .
d_gene: .
v_gene: TRBV18
j_gene: TRBJ2-3
CDR3nt: TGTGCCAGCCGAGCAGGGGCCGGCACAGATACGCAGTATTTT
CDR3aa: CASRAGAGTDTQYF

abundance: once
d_gene: .
v_gene: TRBV19
j_gene: TRBJ2-7
CDR3nt: TGTGCCAGTAGTATGGCAGGGGGGTTCTACGAGCAGTACTTC
CDR3aa: CASSMAGGFYEQYF

abundance: .
d_gene: .
v_gene: TRBV30
j_gene: TRBJ2-3
CDR3nt: TGTGCCTGGAGTGTAGCGGTTTTTGGAGATACGCAGTATTTT
CDR3aa: CAWSVAVFGDTQYF

abundance: .
d_gene: TRBD1
v_gene: TRBV5-1
j_gene: TRBJ2-5
CDR3nt: TGCGCCAGCAGACAGGGGGCCGTACAAGAGACCCAGTACTTC
CDR3aa: CASRQGAVQETQYF

abundance: .
d_gene: .
v_gene: TRBV9
j_gene: TRBJ2-7
CDR3nt: TGTGCCAGCAGGAGCCTGGGGGGCTACGAGCAGTACTTC
CDR3aa: CASRSLGGYEQYF

abundance: .
d_gene: .
v_gene: TRBV18
j_gene: TRBJ2-1
CDR3nt: TGTGCCAGCTCACCACTTGATACAGCTTACAATGAGCAGTTCTTC
CDR3aa: CASSPLDTAYNEQFF

abundance: .
d_gene: .
v_gene: TRBV19
j_gene: TRBJ1-1
CDR3nt: TGTGCCAGTAGTACCCAAGGACAATCGAACACTGAAGCTTTCTTT
CDR3aa: CASSTQGQSNTEAFF

abundance: .
d_gene: .
v_gene: TRBV19
j_gene: TRBJ1-5
CDR3nt: TGTGCCAGTACTACCTCGGGGGATCAGCCCCAGCATTTT
CDR3aa: CASTTSGDQPQHF

abundance: .
d_gene: TRBD2
v_gene: TRBV15
j_gene: TRBJ2-5
CDR3nt: TGTGCCACCAGCAGAGATAGGGGACTAGCGGGGGAAACCCAGTACTTC
CDR3aa: CATSRDRGLAGETQYF

abundance: .
d_gene: TRBD1
v_gene: TRBV19
j_gene: TRBJ2-5
CDR3nt: TGTGCCAGTAGTAAGAGCCCGGACAGGATCCAAGAGACCCAGTACTTC
CDR3aa: CASSKSPDRIQETQYF

abundance: medium-sized
d_gene: TRBD1
v_gene: TRBV2
j_gene: TRBJ1-2
CDR3nt: TGTGCCAGCAGGGGAAGGGGGCAGCTTAGCTATGGCTACACCTTC
CDR3aa: CASRGRGQLSYGYTF

abundance: medium-sized
d_gene: .
v_gene: TRBV11-3
j_gene: TRBJ1-5
CDR3nt: TGTGCCAGCAGCTTGGGCGGAAGCAATCAGCCCCAGCATTTT
CDR3aa: CASSLGGSNQPQHF

abundance: once
d_gene: TRBD1
v_gene: TRBV19
j_gene: TRBJ2-3
CDR3nt: TGTGCCAGTAGCACCCCGGACAGGGGGAATACGCAGTATTTT
CDR3aa: CASSTPDRGNTQYF

abundance: few
d_gene: .
v_gene: TRBV30
j_gene: TRBJ1-1
CDR3nt: TGTGCCGGAGCGAGGAGGAACACTGAAGCTTTCTTT
CDR3aa: CAGARRNTEAFF

abundance: few
d_gene: .
v_gene: TRBV1
j_gene: TRBJ1-3
CDR3nt: TGCGCCAGCAGCCACAGCTATACCCTCTCTGGAAACACCATATATTTT
CDR3aa: CASSHSYTLSGNTIYF

abundance: medium-sized
d_gene: .
v_gene: TRBV11-3
j_gene: TRBJ2-7
CDR3nt: TGTGCCAGCAGCTTGAGAGCGGATAGCTCCTACGAGCAGTACTTC
CDR3aa: CASSLRADSSYEQYF

abundance: once
d_gene: .
v_gene: TRBV10-2
j_gene: TRBJ2-1
CDR3nt: TGCGCCAGCAGTGTAGTCAGCTACAATGAGCAGTTCTTC
CDR3aa: CASSVVSYNEQFF

abundance: .
d_gene: TRBD1
v_gene: TRBV19
j_gene: TRBJ1-4
CDR3nt: TGTGCCAGTTCACTCTCCGGGACAGAAAAAGCAACTAATGAAAAACTGTTTTTT
CDR3aa: CASSLSGTEKATNEKLFF

abundance: .
d_gene: .
v_gene: TRBV28
j_gene: TRBJ1-5
CDR3nt: TGTGCCAGCAGTTTAAGGCCAGGGAGAAGAGGTCAGCCCCAGCATTTT
CDR3aa: CASSLRPGRRGQPQHF

abundance: .
d_gene: TRBD1
v_gene: TRBV19
j_gene: TRBJ2-5
CDR3nt: TGTGCCAGTAGTATCGGCAGGGGGAGAGAAGAGACCCAGTACTTC
CDR3aa: CASSIGRGREETQYF

abundance: .
d_gene: TRBD1
v_gene: TRBV29-1
j_gene: TRBJ2-7
CDR3nt: TGCAGCGTTGAAGGGGATCTGGGACAGGGGGCCTACGAGCAGTACTTC
CDR3aa: CSVEGDLGQGAYEQYF

abundance: .
d_gene: TRBD1
v_gene: TRBV28
j_gene: TRBJ2-1
CDR3nt: TGTGCCAGCAGTCCTATAACCCAGGGGGCGAGCTCCTACAATGAGCAGTTCTTC
CDR3aa: CASSPITQGASSYNEQFF

abundance: .
d_gene: TRBD2
v_gene: TRBV18
j_gene: TRBJ2-7
CDR3nt: TGTGCCAGCTCACCACCGGGGGGGTTCGAGCAGTACTTC
CDR3aa: CASSPPGGFEQYF

abundance: .
d_gene: .
v_gene: TRBV7-1
j_gene: TRBJ2-7
CDR3nt: TGTGCCAGCAGCTTGGAATGGGTGACAAACTACGAGCAGTACTTC
CDR3aa: CASSLEWVTNYEQYF